The clone carrying this TCR beta chain occurred a few times. Antigen specificity is unknown. The record originates from a study of OX40 agonist ivuxolimab in advanced cancers. The table came from immunoSEQ multiplex PCR; TCRdb's copy has only in-frame clones and leaves some out. The sample consists of about 20,000 clones, about 83% of them appearing once. Study results and limitations: Not determined was the antigen specificity of the expanded peripheral T cells.

This CDR3 region has 14 residues. The germline V gene encodes CDR1 SGHNT and CDR2 YYREEE (reference sequence). V was trimmed by 0 bases and J by 1 base, leaving 7 bases between them. The specimen was CD4+ or CD8+ T cells sorted from blood, collected in a trial of the OX40 agonist ivuxolimab. The chain combines TRBV5-4 with TRBJ1-1; D ambiguous. This sequence originates from an adult with an advanced solid tumor such as melanoma, head and neck, liver or kidney cancer. The CDR3 loop is CASSLDNPNTEAFF. The CDR3 DNA is TGTGCCAGCAGCTTGGACAACCCGAACACTGAAGCTTTCTTT.